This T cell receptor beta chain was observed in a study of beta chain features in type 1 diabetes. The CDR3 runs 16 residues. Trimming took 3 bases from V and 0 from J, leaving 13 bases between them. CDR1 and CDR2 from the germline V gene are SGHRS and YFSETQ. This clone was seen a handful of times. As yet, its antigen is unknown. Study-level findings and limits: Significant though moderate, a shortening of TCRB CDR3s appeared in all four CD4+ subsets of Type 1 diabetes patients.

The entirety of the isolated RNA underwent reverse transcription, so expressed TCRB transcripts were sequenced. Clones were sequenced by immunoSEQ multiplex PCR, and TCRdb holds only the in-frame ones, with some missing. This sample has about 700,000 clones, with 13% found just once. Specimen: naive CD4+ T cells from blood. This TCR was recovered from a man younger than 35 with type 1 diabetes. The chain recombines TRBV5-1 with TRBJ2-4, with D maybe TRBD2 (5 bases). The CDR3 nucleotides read TGCGCCAGCAGCTGGCCAGGCGGACTAGCCAAAAACATTCAGTACTTC. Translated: CASSWPGGLAKNIQYF.